This T cell receptor beta chain was found in a study of CD8+ T cells in alopecia areata. Across the whole study: A regimen of oral tofacitinib, 5 to 10 mg twice daily, was given to treated patients.

The study, taken as a whole, reports: Alopecia totalis/universalis scalp especially showed more expanded CD8+ clones than normal scalp.

As regards this clone: The antigen is not known.

The sequencing template was cDNA reverse transcribed from extracted RNA. Libraries were prepared by immunoSEQ multiplex PCR; TCRdb keeps only in-frame clonotypes and omits some of them. The sample holds 200,000 to 250,000 clones, more than 45% seen once. Noted treatment: oral pan-JAK inhibitor, 5-10 mg twice daily. Sample: CD4+ T cells sorted from blood, taken at week 4, from a patient treated with tofacitinib. The sequence was collected from a human donor with alopecia areata.

CDR3 residues: CASSLGRDTEAFF. The CDR3 DNA reads as TGTGCCAGCAGTTTGGGACGGGATACTGAAGCTTTCTTT. V gene TRBV6-1 combines with J gene TRBJ1-1, with a possible D match to TRBD1 (5 bases). Between the trimmed V and J ends, which lost 5 bases and 5 bases, there was a span of 12 bases. The CDR3 is 13 amino acids. Looked up from germline, CDR1 is MNHNS and CDR2 is SASEGT.